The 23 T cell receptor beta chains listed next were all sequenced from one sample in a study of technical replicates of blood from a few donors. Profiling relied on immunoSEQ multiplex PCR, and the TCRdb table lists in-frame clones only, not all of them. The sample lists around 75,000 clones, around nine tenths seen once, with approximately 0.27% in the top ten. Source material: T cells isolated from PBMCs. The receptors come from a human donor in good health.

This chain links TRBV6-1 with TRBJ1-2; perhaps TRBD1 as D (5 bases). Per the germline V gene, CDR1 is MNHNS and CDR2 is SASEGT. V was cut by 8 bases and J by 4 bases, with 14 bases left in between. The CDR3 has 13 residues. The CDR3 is CASGRQRVYGYTF. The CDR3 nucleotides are TGTGCCAGCGGCCGACAGCGAGTCTATGGCTACACCTTC.

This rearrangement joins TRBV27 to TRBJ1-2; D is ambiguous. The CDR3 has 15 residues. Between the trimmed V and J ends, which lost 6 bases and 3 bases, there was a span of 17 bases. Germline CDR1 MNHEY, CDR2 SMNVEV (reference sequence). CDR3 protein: CASSPEAGWDYGYTF. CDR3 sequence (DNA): TGTGCCAGCAGCCCTGAAGCGGGGTGGGACTATGGCTACACCTTC.

CDR3 sequence (DNA): TGCGCCAGCAGCCAAGGACGGGGGAACTACGAGCAGTACTTC. Translated: CASSQGRGNYEQYF. The J gene is TRBJ2-7, the V gene TRBV4-1, with D perhaps TRBD2 (6 bases). CDR3 length: 14 amino acids. V was clipped by 1 base and J by 3 bases, with 10 bases between them. The germline CDR1 and CDR2 sequences are MGHRA and YSYEKL.

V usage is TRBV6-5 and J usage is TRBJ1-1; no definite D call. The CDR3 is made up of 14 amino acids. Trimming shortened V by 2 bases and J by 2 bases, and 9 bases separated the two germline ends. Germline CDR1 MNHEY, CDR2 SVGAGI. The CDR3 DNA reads TGTGCCAGCAGTTACGACACCGTAAACACTGAAGCTTTCTTT. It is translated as CASSYDTVNTEAFF.

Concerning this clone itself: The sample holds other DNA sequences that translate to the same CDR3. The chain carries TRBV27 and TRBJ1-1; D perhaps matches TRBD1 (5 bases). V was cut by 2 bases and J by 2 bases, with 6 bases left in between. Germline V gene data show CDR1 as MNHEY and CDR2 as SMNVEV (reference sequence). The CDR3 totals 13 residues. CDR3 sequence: CASSLQGNTEAFF. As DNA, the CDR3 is TGTGCCAGCAGTTTACAGGGAAACACTGAAGCTTTCTTT.

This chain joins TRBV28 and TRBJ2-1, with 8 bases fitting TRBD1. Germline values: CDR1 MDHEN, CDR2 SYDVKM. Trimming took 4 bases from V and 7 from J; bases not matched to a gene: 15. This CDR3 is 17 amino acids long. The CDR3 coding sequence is TGTGCCAGCAGTTCATCAGGGGGCATAAGGTTGGGGAATGAGCAGTTCTTC. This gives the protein CASSSSGGIRLGNEQFF.

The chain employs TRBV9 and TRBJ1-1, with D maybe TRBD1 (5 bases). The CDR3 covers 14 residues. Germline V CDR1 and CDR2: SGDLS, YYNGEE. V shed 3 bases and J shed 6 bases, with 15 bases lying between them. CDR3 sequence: CASSADQGGSEAFF. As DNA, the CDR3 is TGTGCCAGCAGCGCGGACCAGGGTGGGTCTGAAGCTTTCTTT.

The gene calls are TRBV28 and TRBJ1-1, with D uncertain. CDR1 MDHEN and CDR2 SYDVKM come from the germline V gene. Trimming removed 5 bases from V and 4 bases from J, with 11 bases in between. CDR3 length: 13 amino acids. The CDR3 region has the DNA TGTGCCAGCAGTACTAGGGAGGTCACTGAAGCTTTCTTT. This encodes CASSTREVTEAFF.

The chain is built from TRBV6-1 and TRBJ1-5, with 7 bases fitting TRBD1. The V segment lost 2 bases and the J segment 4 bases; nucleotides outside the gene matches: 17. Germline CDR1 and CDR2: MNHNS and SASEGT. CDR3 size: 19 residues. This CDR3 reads CASSESWWTRGTVNQPQHF. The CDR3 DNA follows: TGTGCCAGCAGTGAATCTTGGTGGACACGCGGGACAGTGAATCAGCCCCAGCATTTT.

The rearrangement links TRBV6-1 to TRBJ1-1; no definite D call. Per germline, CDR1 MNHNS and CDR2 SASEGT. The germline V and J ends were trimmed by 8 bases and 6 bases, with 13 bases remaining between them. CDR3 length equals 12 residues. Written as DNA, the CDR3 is TGTGCCAGCCATGTAGGAGACGCTGAAGCTTTCTTT. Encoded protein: CASHVGDAEAFF.

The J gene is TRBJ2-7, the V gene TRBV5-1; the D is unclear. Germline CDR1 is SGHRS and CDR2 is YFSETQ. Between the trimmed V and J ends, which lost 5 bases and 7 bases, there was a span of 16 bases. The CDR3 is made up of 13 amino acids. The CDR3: CASRLTGSPEQYF. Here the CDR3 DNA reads TGCGCCAGCAGGTTGACGGGTTCCCCGGAGCAGTACTTC. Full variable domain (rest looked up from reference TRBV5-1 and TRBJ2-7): KAGVTQTPRYLIKTRGQQVTLSCSPISGHRSVSWYQQTPGQGLQFLFEYFSETQRNKGNFPGRFSGRQFSNSRSEMNVSTLELGDSALYLCASRLTGSPEQYFGPGTRLTVT.

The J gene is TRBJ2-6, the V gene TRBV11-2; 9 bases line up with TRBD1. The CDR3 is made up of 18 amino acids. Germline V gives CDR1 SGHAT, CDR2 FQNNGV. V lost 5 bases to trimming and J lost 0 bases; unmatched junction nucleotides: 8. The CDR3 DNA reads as TGTGCCAGCAGCCCTCGGGACAGGGTCCTCTCTGGGGCCAACGTCCTGACTTTC. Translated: CASSPRDRVLSGANVLTF. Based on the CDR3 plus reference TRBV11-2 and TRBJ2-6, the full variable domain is EAGVAQSPRYKIIEKRQSVAFWCNPISGHATLYWYQQILGQGPKLLIQFQNNGVVDDSQLPKDRFSAERLKGVDSTLKIQPAKLEDSAVYLCASSPRDRVLSGANVLTFGAGSRLTVL.

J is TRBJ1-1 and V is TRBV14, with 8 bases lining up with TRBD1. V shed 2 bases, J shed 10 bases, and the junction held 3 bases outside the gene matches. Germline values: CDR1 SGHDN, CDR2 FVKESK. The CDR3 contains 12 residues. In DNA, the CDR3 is TGTGCCAGCAGCCAAACAGGGGGTCGAGCTTTCTTT. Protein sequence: CASSQTGGRAFF.

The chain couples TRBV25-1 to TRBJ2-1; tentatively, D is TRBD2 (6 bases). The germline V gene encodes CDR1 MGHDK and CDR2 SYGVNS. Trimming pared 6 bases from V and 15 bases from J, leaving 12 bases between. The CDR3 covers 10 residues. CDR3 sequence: CASSAGTLFF. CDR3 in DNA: TGTGCCAGCAGCGCGGGAACACTGTTCTTC.

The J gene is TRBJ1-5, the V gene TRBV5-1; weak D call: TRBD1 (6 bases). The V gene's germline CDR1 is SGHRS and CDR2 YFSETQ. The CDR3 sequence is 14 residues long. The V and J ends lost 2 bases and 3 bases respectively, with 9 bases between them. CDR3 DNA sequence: TGCGCCAGCAGCTTTTCAGGGGACAATCAGCCCCAGCATTTT. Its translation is CASSFSGDNQPQHF.

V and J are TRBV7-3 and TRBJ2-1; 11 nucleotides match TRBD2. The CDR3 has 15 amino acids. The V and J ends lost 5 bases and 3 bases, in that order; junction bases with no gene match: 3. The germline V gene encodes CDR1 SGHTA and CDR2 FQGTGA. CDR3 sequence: CASSLGLAGYNEQFF. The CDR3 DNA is TGTGCCAGCAGCCTTGGACTAGCGGGCTACAATGAGCAGTTCTTC.

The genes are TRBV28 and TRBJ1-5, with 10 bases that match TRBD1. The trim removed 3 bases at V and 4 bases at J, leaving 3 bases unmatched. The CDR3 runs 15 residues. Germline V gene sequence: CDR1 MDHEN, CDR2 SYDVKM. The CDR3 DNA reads TGTGCCAGCAGTTTGGTGGGACAGGGGAATCAGCCCCAGCATTTT. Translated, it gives CASSLVGQGNQPQHF.

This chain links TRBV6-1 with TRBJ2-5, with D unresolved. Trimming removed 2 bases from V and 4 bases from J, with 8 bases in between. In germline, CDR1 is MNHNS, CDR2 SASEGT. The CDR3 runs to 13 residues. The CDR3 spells CASSELVGETQYF. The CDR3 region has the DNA TGTGCCAGCAGTGAACTGGTCGGAGAGACCCAGTACTTC.

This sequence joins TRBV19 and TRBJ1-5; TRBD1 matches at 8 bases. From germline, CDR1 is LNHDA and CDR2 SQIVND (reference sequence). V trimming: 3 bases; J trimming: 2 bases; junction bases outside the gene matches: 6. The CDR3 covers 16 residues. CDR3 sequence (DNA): TGTGCCAGTAGTATGCGACTGGACAGGGGCAATCAGCCCCAGCATTTT. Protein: CASSMRLDRGNQPQHF.

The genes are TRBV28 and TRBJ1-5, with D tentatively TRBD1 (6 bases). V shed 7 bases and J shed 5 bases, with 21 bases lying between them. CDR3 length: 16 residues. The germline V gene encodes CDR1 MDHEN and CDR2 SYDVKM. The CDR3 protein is CASTSSPPGHDQPQHF. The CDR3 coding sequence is TGTGCCAGCACCTCCTCACCTCCGGGACATGATCAGCCCCAGCATTTT.

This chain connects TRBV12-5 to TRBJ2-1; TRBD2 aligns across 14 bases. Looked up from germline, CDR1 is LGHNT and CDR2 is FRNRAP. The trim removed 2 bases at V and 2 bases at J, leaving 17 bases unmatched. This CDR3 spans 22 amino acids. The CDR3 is CASGLILAGLAGEWGPYNEQFF. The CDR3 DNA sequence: TGTGCTAGTGGTTTGATACTCGCGGGACTAGCGGGAGAATGGGGGCCCTACAATGAGCAGTTCTTC.

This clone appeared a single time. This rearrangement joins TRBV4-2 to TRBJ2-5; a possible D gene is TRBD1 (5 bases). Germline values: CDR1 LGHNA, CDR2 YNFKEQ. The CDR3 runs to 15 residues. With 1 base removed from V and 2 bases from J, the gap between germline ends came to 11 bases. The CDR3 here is CASSQGQYQQETQYF. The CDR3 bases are TGTGCCAGCAGCCAAGGACAGTATCAACAAGAGACCCAGTACTTC.

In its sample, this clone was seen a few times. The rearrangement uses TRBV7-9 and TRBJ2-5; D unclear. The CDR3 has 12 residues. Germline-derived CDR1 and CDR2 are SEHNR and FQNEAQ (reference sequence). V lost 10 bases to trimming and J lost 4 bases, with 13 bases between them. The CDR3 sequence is CAIEPTGETQYF. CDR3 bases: TGTGCCATCGAACCTACCGGAGAGACCCAGTACTTC.